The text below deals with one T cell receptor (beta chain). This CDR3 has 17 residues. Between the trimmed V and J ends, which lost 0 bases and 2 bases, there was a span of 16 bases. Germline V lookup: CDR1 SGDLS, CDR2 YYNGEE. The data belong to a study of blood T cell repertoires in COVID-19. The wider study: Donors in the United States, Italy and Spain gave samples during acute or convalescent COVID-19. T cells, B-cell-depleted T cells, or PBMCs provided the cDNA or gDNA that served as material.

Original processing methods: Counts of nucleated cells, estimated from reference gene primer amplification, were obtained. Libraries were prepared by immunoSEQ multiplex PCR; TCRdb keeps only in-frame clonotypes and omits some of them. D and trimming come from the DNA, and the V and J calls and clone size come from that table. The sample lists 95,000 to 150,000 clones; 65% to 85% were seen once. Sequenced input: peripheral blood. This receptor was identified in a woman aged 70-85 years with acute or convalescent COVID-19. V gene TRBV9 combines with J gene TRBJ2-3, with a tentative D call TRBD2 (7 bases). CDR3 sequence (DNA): TGTGCCAGCAGCGTAGCGCGGGGGAGGACAGACACAGATACGCAGTATTTT. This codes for CASSVARGRTDTDTQYF. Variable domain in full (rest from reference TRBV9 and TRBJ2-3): DSGVTQTPKHLITATGQRVTLRCSPRSGDLSVYWYQQSLDQGLQFLIQYYNGEERAKGNILERFSAQQFPDLHSELNLSSLELGDSALYFCASSVARGRTDTDTQYFGPGTRLTVL.